Described below is a single T cell receptor beta chain sequence and its context. This clonotype has just a few counts. It has no known antigen specificity. The input lacks base qualities; no much larger clone sits a single base away. This sample is drawn from a study of T-cell memory formation after mild COVID-19 (dated by TCRdb to the early 2020s). A note on the overall study: Most TCR sequence clusters were specific to one of the two donors. In two donors, T-cell clones that expanded and contracted after mild COVID-19 were followed by sequencing TCRalpha and TCRbeta repertoires longitudinally. The cohort comprised two young, previously healthy adult volunteers, one female and one male. Results the study describes overall, beyond this receptor: Contracting CD4+ clones were located mainly in the CM and EM memory subsets, whereas CD8+ clones were found to be enriched in EMRA. Only two mild cases were covered by the study, and larger cohorts that include severe cases with pre-infection samples were considered necessary. Clones that contracted from day 15 to 85 showed balanced CD4/CD8 phenotypes, whereas a second wave of clones that expanded from day 15 to 37 leaned towards CD4+. SARS-CoV-2 specificity of the second-wave clones peaking on day 37 was not confirmed. The detection of some responding clones in pre-infection memory suggests that pre-existing cross-reactive memory T cells joined the SARS-CoV-2 response.

Sequencing used an Illumina NovaSeq 6000. TCRalpha and TCRbeta cDNA libraries were built by 5'RACE with constant-segment primers, adding sample barcodes and unique molecular identifiers. RNA was extracted from every sample with Trizol reagent. Libraries were amplified in two PCR steps, with a second sample barcode and Illumina TruSeq adapters added in the second step. Sequencing of libraries was performed on an Illumina NovaSeq with 2 x 150 bp paired-end reads. Regarding the original processing steps: With migec v1.2.7, reads were demultiplexed and then collapsed into UMI-guided consensus sequences. With mixcr v2.1.11, UMI consensuses were aligned to TRA and TRB V and J templates and assembled into clonotypes. Clonotypes were classified as expanded or contracted when called significant by both edgeR and NoisET, with noise models trained on biological replicates. For edgeR calls, a false discovery rate-adjusted p below 0.01 and a log2 fold-change threshold of 1 were applied. As an exploratory analysis of dynamics, max-normalized trajectories of the 1000 most abundant clonotypes were examined with PCA combined with hierarchical clustering. The CD4 or CD8 phenotype of responding clones was assigned using the separately sequenced CD4+ and CD8+ repertoires. TCRdb redid the processing of the public reads, applying fastp at Q25 and MiXCR, and retained in-frame beta chains. Every distinct CDR3 protein forms one entry, paired with its most common genes and DNA. The V and J calls come from TCRdb's annotation, not from the publication. The sample table records about 49,000 distinct CDR3 sequences; 25% to 35% of these occur just once. In total, the top ten clones hold roughly two fifths of the sample.

For CDR1 and CDR2, the germline V gene lists LGHNT and FRNRAP. Inclusive of the bounding cysteine and phenylalanine, the CDR3 is 15 residues long. The read is trimmed to its CDR3 DNA, 45 bases read in frame from base 1. After removal of 2 bases from V and 3 bases from J, the junction retains 7 bases not matched to a gene. PBMCs were isolated by Ficoll-Paque density gradient centrifugation. The sequencing sample was made of PBMCs or a T cell subset sorted from them (not recorded which). This chain is built from TRBV12-5 and TRBJ2-7; 7 bases in between match TRBD1. The TCR comes from a man younger than 30 who had mild COVID-19 (a few samples of this study predate the infection). The sample titles of this study are shuffled in the database, so cell type and time point are left out; the donor was told from shared clones. CDR3 protein: CASGLTQTGNYEQYF. The DNA reads as follows: TGTGCTAGTGGTTTGACCCAGACAGGGAACTACGAGCAGTACTTC.